This T cell receptor (beta chain) was recorded in a study of shared clonotypes between healthy human individuals. Overall study: CD4 naive and memory got three plates each, CD8 naive two, CD8 memory one.

Assay: immunoSEQ multiplex PCR; the TCRdb copy retains only in-frame clones and omits some. Counted here are more than 550,000 clones, roughly 72% occurring once; the ten biggest clones make up approximately 1.7%. There are 11 residues in the CDR3. Sequencing was performed on memory CD4+ T cells sorted from blood. The subset was: CD45RA-negative fraction. This clonotype originated in a woman aged 25 to 39 in good health. The genes are TRBV1 and TRBJ1-2. TRBV1 is described as a pseudogene. The CDR3 region has the DNA TGCACCAGCGGTCGCTTCGGTGGCTACACCTTC. This translates into CTSGRFGGYTF.